These 21 T cell receptor beta chains were sequenced from one sample in a study of identical twins. MiXCR, run by TCRdb on the 5' RACE reads, gives a single entry per CDR3 protein. The sample comprises 450,000 or so distinct CDR3 sequences, about 18% of which are singletons, and 10% to 15% rests with the top ten. The sample comprised naive T cells sorted from blood. Receptor source: a man in his fifties or sixties in good health.

At least ten counts were recorded for this clonotype. This chain uses TRBV24-1 with TRBJ2-5, with TRBD1 as a possible D gene (7 bases). CDR1 and CDR2 (germline): KGHDR, SFDVKD. This CDR3 has 16 amino acids. V shed 4 bases and J shed 1 base, with 15 bases lying between them. CDR3 protein: CATSDPRQGGQETQYF. In DNA, the CDR3 is TGTGCCACCAGTGACCCCCGGCAGGGGGGCCAAGAGACCCAGTACTTC.

This clonotype was recorded a few times. The chain couples TRBV9 to TRBJ2-1; perhaps TRBD1 as D (6 bases). The CDR3 is 16 amino acids. The V and J ends lost 2 bases and 5 bases respectively, with 17 bases between them. The germline V gene has CDR1 SGDLS and CDR2 YYNGEE. In nucleotides, the CDR3 is TGTGCCAGCAGCGTCGCCTTGGACAGCCTAAACAATGAGCAGTTCTTC. Its protein product is CASSVALDSLNNEQFF.

This clonotype showed up just a few times. The chain links TRBV5-1 to TRBJ1-2; the match to TRBD1 covers 8 bases. The CDR3 is 14 amino acids. Looked up from germline, CDR1 is SGHRS and CDR2 is YFSETQ. Trimming removed 0 bases from V and 8 bases from J; junction bases left unmatched: 6. The CDR3 DNA reads as TGCGCCAGCAGCTTGGAGGCAGGGGGCCGCGGCTACACCTTC. Translated: CASSLEAGGRGYTF.

This clonotype has a handful of counts. The DNA of the CDR3 is TGTGCCAGCAGCGGGAGTGGAGCTGCGAATGAGCAGTTCTTC. Its translation is CASSGSGAANEQFF. The chain links TRBV5-6 to TRBJ2-1; TRBD2 is a possible D gene (5 bases). Trimming pared 4 bases from V and 7 bases from J, leaving 15 bases between. The CDR3 has 14 residues. Germline CDR1 is SGHDT and CDR2 is YYEEEE.

The sample holds a few counts of this clonotype. The chain carries TRBV7-9 and TRBJ2-1; no reliable D call. The V gene lost 3 bases and the J gene lost 8 bases, with 8 bases spanning the gap. There are 12 residues in the CDR3. CDR1 is SEHNR and CDR2 is FQNEAQ in the germline V gene (reference sequence). The CDR3 loop reads CASSFAFDEQFF. CDR3 sequence (DNA): TGTGCCAGCAGCTTCGCATTCGATGAGCAGTTCTTC.

At least ten counts were recorded for this clonotype. The chain has TRBV20-1 and TRBJ2-7, with D perhaps TRBD2 (5 bases). V gave up 0 bases and J gave up 0 bases, with 12 bases separating them. The CDR3 has 15 amino acids. Germline values: CDR1 DFQATT, CDR2 SNEGSKA (reference sequence). CDR3 nucleotides: TGCAGTGCTAGAGATCTTCGGGGTTCCTCCTACGAGCAGTACTTC. Amino acids: CSARDLRGSSYEQYF.

This chain connects TRBV15 to TRBJ2-3; no firm D call. Germline CDR1 is LNHNV and CDR2 is YYDKDF (reference sequence). The CDR3 runs to 14 residues. V dropped 5 bases and J dropped 5 bases, with 14 bases sitting between them. CDR3 sequence: CATSSPGRGDTQYF. The CDR3 DNA sequence: TGTGCCACCAGCTCTCCGGGTCGTGGAGATACGCAGTATTTT.

This clonotype was seen a few times. This chain connects TRBV10-3 to TRBJ2-5; 7 bases fit TRBD1. With 10 bases clipped from V and 1 base from J, the junction kept 9 bases outside the gene matches. Germline V CDR1 and CDR2: ENHRY, SYGVKD. The CDR3 spans 14 residues. In DNA, the CDR3 is TGTGCCACCAAAGACCGGGACAGCCAAGAGACCCAGTACTTC. Its translation: CATKDRDSQETQYF.

There are many counts of this clonotype. V and J are TRBV28 and TRBJ2-7; perhaps D is TRBD1 or TRBD2 (5 bases each). The germline CDR1 and CDR2 sequences are MDHEN and SYDVKM. The length of the CDR3 is 15 residues. Trimming stripped 5 bases from V and 2 bases from J, with 16 bases between. CDR3 sequence: CASSNYGWDAYEQYF. CDR3 bases: TGTGCCAGCAGTAACTACGGCTGGGACGCCTACGAGCAGTACTTC.

This clonotype was counted at least ten times. The rearrangement links TRBV27 to TRBJ2-2; D is undetermined. This CDR3 spans 11 amino acids. The germline V and J ends were trimmed by 10 bases and 1 base, with 4 bases remaining between them. Germline values: CDR1 MNHEY, CDR2 SMNVEV (reference sequence). Here the CDR3 reads CATENTGELFF. CDR3 in DNA: TGTGCCACCGAGAACACCGGGGAGCTGTTTTTT.

The chain joins TRBV25-1 to TRBJ1-6, with 9 bases matching TRBD1. V was pared by 0 bases and J by 5 bases, with 8 bases of the junction left unmatched. Germline V gene data show CDR1 as MGHDK and CDR2 as SYGVNS. The CDR3 totals 18 residues. As DNA, the CDR3 is TGTGCCAGCAGTGAATACCGTGGGACAGGGTTTGATAATTCACCCCTCCACTTT. This gives the protein CASSEYRGTGFDNSPLHF.

The rearrangement links TRBV6-2 or TRBV6-3 to TRBJ2-1, with a possible D match to TRBD1 (6 bases). The CDR3 covers 12 residues. V was trimmed by 5 bases and J by 9 bases, leaving 11 bases between them. CDR1 and CDR2 (germline): MNHEY, SVGEGT. DNA for the CDR3: TGTGCCAGCAGTCGCCGGGACACTGAGCAGTTCTTC. Protein sequence: CASSRRDTEQFF.

The rearrangement uses TRBV5-5 and TRBJ1-1; 7 bases map to TRBD1. The V gene's germline CDR1 is SGHKS and CDR2 YYEKEE (reference sequence). CDR3 length: 13 amino acids. The trim removed 7 bases at V and 5 bases at J, leaving 8 bases unmatched. CDR3 in DNA: TGTGCCAGCTGCTCAGGGGGGTGGACTGAAGCTTTCTTT. Protein: CASCSGGWTEAFF.

This clonotype was detected many times. The chain has TRBV15 and TRBJ2-3; 7 positions match TRBD1. From germline, CDR1 is LNHNV and CDR2 YYDKDF (reference sequence). CDR3 length: 17 residues. V shed 0 bases and J 0 bases; nucleotides not matched to a gene: 6. This CDR3 reads CATSREGGISSTDTQYF. DNA of the CDR3: TGTGCCACCAGCAGAGAAGGGGGCATATCTAGCACAGATACGCAGTATTTT.

This clonotype was picked up a small number of times. This rearrangement joins TRBV29-1 to TRBJ2-1; possible D gene TRBD2, 6 bases. Deletions cut 4 bases from V and 5 bases from J, with 12 bases between. Germline V gene lookup returns CDR1 SQVTM and CDR2 ANQGSEA. This CDR3 has 13 amino acids. In DNA form, the CDR3 reads TGCAGCGTTGCGGTAGCGGTGAACAATGAGCAGTTCTTC. Its translation: CSVAVAVNNEQFF.

With regard to this clonotype: A read error may explain this, as a much larger clone is one base away. The chain couples TRBV12-3 or TRBV12-4 to TRBJ1-2, with D uncertain. The length of the CDR3 is 12 residues. V was clipped by 2 bases and J by 6 bases, with 7 bases between them. The CDR3 coding sequence is TGTGCCAGCAGTTTATGGGGAAATGGCTACACCTTC. This gives the protein CASSLWGNGYTF.

The gene calls are TRBV24-1 and TRBJ2-7; D is perhaps TRBD1 (6 bases). Between the trimmed V and J ends, which lost 6 bases and 0 bases, there was a span of 14 bases. The CDR3 is made up of 15 amino acids. Germline V lookup: CDR1 KGHDR, CDR2 SFDVKD. Written as DNA, the CDR3 is TGTGCCACCAGTTCCCGACAGGCAACCTCCTACGAGCAGTACTTC. It is translated as CATSSRQATSYEQYF.

This clonotype was counted ten times or more. This chain joins TRBV5-5 and TRBJ2-2; D might be TRBD1 (5 bases). The germline V gene encodes CDR1 SGHKS and CDR2 YYEKEE (reference sequence). With 0 bases removed from V and 6 bases from J, the gap between germline ends came to 9 bases. The length of the CDR3 is 14 residues. In DNA, the CDR3 is TGTGCCAGCAGCTTGGGACAGTTGCCCGGGGAGCTGTTTTTT. It translates to CASSLGQLPGELFF.

The chain has TRBV6-4 and TRBJ2-1; maybe TRBD1 (7 bases). Germline loops: CDR1 MRHNA, CDR2 SNTAGT. Trimming pared 4 bases from V and 6 bases from J, leaving 10 bases between. The CDR3 is made up of 13 amino acids. The CDR3 protein is CASSGGTVNEQFF. Written as DNA, the CDR3 is TGTGCCAGCAGTGGCGGGACAGTCAATGAGCAGTTCTTC.

The J gene is TRBJ2-7, the V gene TRBV9; maybe TRBD1 (6 bases). There are 14 residues in the CDR3. Trimming shortened V by 0 bases and J by 6 bases, and 13 bases separated the two germline ends. The germline V gene has CDR1 SGDLS and CDR2 YYNGEE. CDR3 in DNA: TGTGCCAGCAGCGTAGTACAGGGTCCAGGCGAGCAGTACTTC. Translated: CASSVVQGPGEQYF.

In its sample, this clonotype was seen a few times. The J gene is TRBJ2-7, the V gene TRBV4-3; D perhaps matches TRBD2 (6 bases). The CDR3 is 18 residues long. Germline V gene data show CDR1 as LGHNA and CDR2 as YSLEER. V was pared by 3 bases and J by 0 bases, with 21 bases between. This chain's CDR3 is CASSHQKPGLPSSYEQYF. Written as DNA, the CDR3 is TGCGCCAGCAGCCACCAAAAGCCGGGACTCCCGAGCTCCTACGAGCAGTACTTC.